This T cell receptor (beta chain) was profiled in a study of blood T cell repertoires in COVID-19. Study summary: The origin of the acute and convalescent COVID-19 samples was the United States, Italy and Spain. The cDNA or gDNA used as material had been derived from T cells, B-cell-depleted T cells, or PBMCs.

Methods used by the authors: Scientists estimated how many nucleated cells there were by amplifying reference gene primers. Repertoires were generated with immunoSEQ multiplex PCR, while TCRdb's copy carries only in-frame clones and drops some. The V and J calls and the clone size are those of that table, but D and trimming were determined from the DNA. The table records some 120,000 clones, roughly 85% of them present only once. This sequence originates from a man between 25 and 39 years old with acute or convalescent COVID-19. The sample consisted of peripheral blood.

In DNA, the CDR3 is TGTGCCAGCAGTCGAGGACAGTACAATGAGCAGTTCTTC. This encodes CASSRGQYNEQFF. The rearrangement uses TRBV12-3 or TRBV12-4 and TRBJ2-1; perhaps TRBD1 as D (6 bases). CDR3 length: 13 residues. V gave up 5 bases and J gave up 4 bases, with 9 bases separating them.